This TCR beta chain was identified in a study of blood T cells in healthy people across ages. Overall study results and limits: There were more naive CD4+ cells and higher diversity in long-lived donors than in aged donors. Donor CMV status was unknown, possibly confounding expanded clonotype changes.

This clonotype has at least ten counts. Antigen specificity is unknown. Sample-barcoded 5' priming and a J-beta primer mix drove a second PCR of about 6 to 12 cycles. TCRdb ran MiXCR on the 5' RACE reads and lists one entry per CDR3 protein. The data contain about 780,000 distinct CDR3 sequences, roughly 46% of them singletons. The CDR3 contains 14 residues. The germline gives CDR1 SGHTA, CDR2 FQGNSA. Trimming took 2 bases from V and 4 from J, leaving 10 bases between them. The source is a man aged 80 or over in good health. The material sequenced was blood. The chain combines TRBV7-2 with TRBJ2-3; no clear D. Here the CDR3 reads CASSLSSLPDTQYF. In DNA, the CDR3 is TGTGCCAGCAGCTTATCGAGTCTCCCAGATACGCAGTATTTT.